This is a list of T cell receptor beta chains from one sample in a study of T-cell memory formation after mild COVID-19. TCRdb ran MiXCR on the 5' RACE reads and lists one entry per CDR3 protein. The table records 450,000 or so distinct CDR3 sequences, around a quarter of them present only once. Sample: PBMCs or a T cell subset sorted from them (not recorded which). The receptors originated from an adult woman who had mild COVID-19 (a few samples of this study predate the infection). Cell type and time point are not known. Both conserved end residues are part of each CDR3. The order of the fields is V gene, D gene, clone size, J gene, CDR3 protein, CDR3 DNA. D genes are given only for firm matches. Size is stated for part of the rows, as once, few or many counts, or as a class when the clone is expanded.

V gene: TRBV7-2; D gene: -; clone size: -; J gene: TRBJ1-1; CDR3 protein: CASSLGHANTEAFF; CDR3 DNA: TGTGCCAGCAGCTTGGGGCACGCGAACACTGAAGCTTTCTTT
V gene: TRBV2; D gene: -; clone size: few; J gene: TRBJ1-4; CDR3 protein: CASIARSGSNEKLFF; CDR3 DNA: TGTGCCAGCATCGCGAGGTCCGGAAGCAATGAAAAACTGTTTTTT
V gene: TRBV12-3/TRBV12-4; D gene: TRBD2; clone size: -; J gene: TRBJ2-5; CDR3 protein: CASSLGLRGIQETQYF; CDR3 DNA: TGTGCCAGCAGTTTAGGATTGCGGGGGATCCAAGAGACCCAGTACTTC
V gene: TRBV28; D gene: -; clone size: -; J gene: TRBJ2-5; CDR3 protein: CASSLTPPGVWETQYF; CDR3 DNA: TGTGCCAGCAGTTTAACCCCCCCCGGGGTCTGGGAGACCCAGTACTTC
V gene: TRBV5-6; D gene: TRBD1; clone size: -; J gene: TRBJ1-6; CDR3 protein: CASSLPDRRDSPLHF; CDR3 DNA: TGTGCCAGCAGCTTGCCGGACAGGCGGGATTCACCCCTCCACTTT
V gene: TRBV19; D gene: TRBD2; clone size: -; J gene: TRBJ2-1; CDR3 protein: CATCEREGLGNEQFF; CDR3 DNA: TGTGCCACCTGCGAGCGGGAGGGCCTTGGGAATGAGCAGTTCTTC
V gene: TRBV19; D gene: TRBD1; clone size: few; J gene: TRBJ2-1; CDR3 protein: CASSSRQGVSNEQFF; CDR3 DNA: TGTGCCAGTAGTAGCAGACAGGGGGTATCAAATGAGCAGTTCTTC
V gene: TRBV6-5; D gene: -; clone size: -; J gene: TRBJ2-3; CDR3 protein: CASSPTGGASDTQYF; CDR3 DNA: TGTGCCAGCAGCCCGACAGGCGGCGCGTCAGATACGCAGTATTTT
V gene: TRBV14; D gene: -; clone size: -; J gene: TRBJ2-1; CDR3 protein: CASSQGGSFNEQFF; CDR3 DNA: TGTGCCAGCAGCCAGGGCGGTAGCTTCAATGAGCAGTTCTTC
V gene: TRBV19; D gene: -; clone size: -; J gene: TRBJ2-4; CDR3 protein: CASSDGGGGDSPRRNIQYF; CDR3 DNA: TGTGCCAGTAGTGACGGGGGCGGAGGGGACAGTCCACGTCGAAACATTCAGTACTTC
V gene: TRBV6-2/TRBV6-3; D gene: -; clone size: -; J gene: TRBJ1-1; CDR3 protein: CASSYGGIVTEAFF; CDR3 DNA: TGTGCCAGCAGTTATGGGGGGATAGTCACTGAAGCTTTCTTT
V gene: TRBV18; D gene: -; clone size: few; J gene: TRBJ2-5; CDR3 protein: CASSRYETQYF; CDR3 DNA: TGTGCCAGCTCCCGGTATGAGACCCAGTACTTC
V gene: TRBV20-1; D gene: -; clone size: -; J gene: TRBJ2-7; CDR3 protein: CSASFGVADYEQYF; CDR3 DNA: TGCAGTGCTAGCTTTGGGGTGGCGGATTACGAGCAGTACTTC
V gene: TRBV5-1; D gene: -; clone size: -; J gene: TRBJ2-7; CDR3 protein: CASQTGPSSDEQYF; CDR3 DNA: TGCGCCAGCCAGACGGGACCGTCCTCCGACGAGCAGTACTTC
V gene: TRBV9; D gene: -; clone size: -; J gene: TRBJ1-1; CDR3 protein: CASSLALIPTEAFF; CDR3 DNA: TGTGCCAGCAGCCTGGCCCTAATCCCCACTGAAGCTTTCTTT
V gene: TRBV30; D gene: -; clone size: few; J gene: TRBJ2-3; CDR3 protein: CAWVSQGEADTQYF; CDR3 DNA: TGTGCCTGGGTTAGTCAGGGAGAAGCAGATACGCAGTATTTT
V gene: TRBV3-1; D gene: -; clone size: -; J gene: TRBJ2-5; CDR3 protein: CASSQGGSQETQYF; CDR3 DNA: TGTGCCAGCAGCCAAGGAGGTAGCCAAGAGACCCAGTACTTC
V gene: TRBV7-8; D gene: TRBD1; clone size: -; J gene: TRBJ2-1; CDR3 protein: CASTLSWSTGVVYNEQFF; CDR3 DNA: TGTGCCAGCACCCTCTCTTGGTCCACAGGGGTGGTCTACAATGAGCAGTTCTTC
V gene: TRBV6-5; D gene: -; clone size: -; J gene: TRBJ2-2; CDR3 protein: CASSLGSISGELFF; CDR3 DNA: TGTGCCAGCAGTCTAGGGTCAATATCCGGGGAGCTGTTTTTT
V gene: TRBV2; D gene: -; clone size: -; J gene: TRBJ2-7; CDR3 protein: CASRGDRPSSYEQYF; CDR3 DNA: TGTGCCAGCAGAGGAGACAGGCCTAGCTCCTACGAGCAGTACTTC
V gene: TRBV20-1; D gene: -; clone size: -; J gene: TRBJ1-1; CDR3 protein: CSALRGGGTEAFF; CDR3 DNA: TGCAGTGCCCTGCGGGGGGGCGGCACTGAAGCTTTCTTT
V gene: TRBV7-6; D gene: -; clone size: -; J gene: TRBJ1-2; CDR3 protein: CASSLRQSSNYGYTF; CDR3 DNA: TGTGCCAGCAGCCTTAGACAGAGCTCTAACTATGGCTACACCTTC
V gene: TRBV7-2; D gene: -; clone size: many; J gene: TRBJ2-3; CDR3 protein: CASSLLGGGTDTQYF; CDR3 DNA: TGTGCCAGCAGCTTATTGGGGGGCGGGACAGATACGCAGTATTTT
V gene: TRBV11-3; D gene: -; clone size: -; J gene: TRBJ2-7; CDR3 protein: CASSMMDYEQYF; CDR3 DNA: TGTGCCAGCAGCATGATGGACTACGAGCAGTACTTC
V gene: TRBV9; D gene: TRBD2; clone size: -; J gene: TRBJ2-2; CDR3 protein: CASSVGAGAGELFF; CDR3 DNA: TGTGCCAGCAGCGTAGGGGCGGGGGCCGGGGAGCTGTTTTTT
V gene: TRBV23-1; D gene: -; clone size: -; J gene: TRBJ2-5; CDR3 protein: CASSRGPGSYQETQYF; CDR3 DNA: TGCGCCAGCAGTCGGGGGCCGGGATCGTACCAAGAGACCCAGTACTTC
V gene: TRBV29-1; D gene: -; clone size: -; J gene: TRBJ1-1; CDR3 protein: CSVNGRMNTEAFF; CDR3 DNA: TGCAGCGTTAATGGACGGATGAACACTGAAGCTTTCTTT
V gene: TRBV5-1; D gene: TRBD2; clone size: many; J gene: TRBJ2-3; CDR3 protein: CASSALGLAKDTQYF; CDR3 DNA: TGCGCCAGCAGCGCCCTCGGACTAGCTAAAGATACGCAGTATTTT
V gene: TRBV12-5; D gene: TRBD2; clone size: -; J gene: TRBJ2-7; CDR3 protein: CASGLATGTSGYEQYF; CDR3 DNA: TGTGCTAGTGGTTTGGCGACCGGGACTAGCGGTTACGAGCAGTACTTC
V gene: TRBV12-3/TRBV12-4; D gene: TRBD2; clone size: -; J gene: TRBJ2-1; CDR3 protein: CASRVYRTSGYNEQFF; CDR3 DNA: TGTGCCAGCAGAGTTTATAGGACTAGCGGTTACAATGAGCAGTTCTTC
V gene: TRBV20-1; D gene: -; clone size: few; J gene: TRBJ1-2; CDR3 protein: CSASSGDLGGYTF; CDR3 DNA: TGCAGTGCTAGTTCAGGGGATCTAGGGGGCTACACCTTC
V gene: TRBV2; D gene: -; clone size: few; J gene: TRBJ2-3; CDR3 protein: CASSGQGKRFTDTQYF; CDR3 DNA: TGTGCCAGCAGTGGTCAGGGAAAACGTTTCACAGATACGCAGTATTTT